This is a list of T cell receptor beta chains from one sample in a study of T cell changes during pregnancy in multiple sclerosis. The method was immunoSEQ multiplex PCR; TCRdb's version includes in-frame clones alone and lacks a portion of them. Of 35,000 to 55,000 clones in the sample, roughly 87% were seen once. The sequenced sample was CD4+ T cells from peripheral blood mononuclear cells, obtained after pregnancy. Receptors were obtained from a female donor with multiple sclerosis, enrolled in a pregnancy study. The CDR3 runs from the conserved cysteine through the conserved F or W. D genes are given only for firm matches. Size tells how often a clone was seen (once, few, many) or the class of an expanded clone, and some rows leave it out.

j_call,clone_size,d_call,v_call,cdr3_aa,cdr3_nt
TRBJ2-5,NA,TRBD2,TRBV10-3,CAISEGLHGGAQYF,TGTGCCATCAGTGAGGGACTACATGGGGGGGCCCAGTACTTC
TRBJ2-3,once,TRBD2,TRBV5-1,CARPGGTSGYTDTQYF,TGCGCCAGACCGGGGGGGACTAGCGGCTACACAGATACGCAGTATTTT
TRBJ2-7,NA,NA,TRBV4-2,CASSQAVGQDSYEQYF,TGTGCCAGCAGCCAAGCCGTGGGACAAGACTCCTACGAGCAGTACTTC
TRBJ2-4,NA,NA,TRBV5-1,CASSLEGADKNIQYF,TGCGCCAGCAGCTTGGAAGGGGCAGACAAAAACATTCAGTACTTC
TRBJ2-5,NA,NA,TRBV30,CAWASPETQYF,TGTGCCTGGGCTAGCCCAGAGACCCAGTACTTC
TRBJ2-7,NA,NA,TRBV7-9,CASSLAGAGLYEQYF,TGTGCCAGCAGCTTAGCCGGGGCGGGACTCTACGAGCAGTACTTC
TRBJ1-2,few,NA,TRBV28,CASSLEMLGQINYGYTF,TGTGCCAGCAGTTTAGAAATGTTGGGGCAGATTAACTATGGCTACACCTTC
TRBJ2-7,once,TRBD2,TRBV5-4,CASSQWTSGMSYEQYF,TGTGCCAGCAGCCAATGGACTAGCGGGATGTCCTACGAGCAGTACTTC
TRBJ2-7,NA,TRBD1,TRBV7-2,CASGLQGANEQYF,TGTGCCAGCGGCTTACAGGGGGCAAACGAGCAGTACTTC
TRBJ2-5,NA,TRBD2,TRBV9,CASSVGLAGVKETQYF,TGTGCCAGCAGCGTAGGACTAGCGGGAGTCAAGGAGACCCAGTACTTC
TRBJ2-3,NA,TRBD1,TRBV11-3,CASSFRTGGRDTQYF,TGTGCCAGCAGCTTTAGGACAGGGGGCAGAGATACGCAGTATTTT
TRBJ1-4,NA,NA,TRBV6-6,CASSYGGEGNEKLFF,TGTGCCAGCAGTTACGGCGGGGAGGGGAATGAAAAACTGTTTTTT
TRBJ1-1,NA,TRBD1,TRBV7-2,CASSALTGANTEAFF,TGTGCCAGCAGCGCCTTGACAGGGGCGAACACTGAAGCTTTCTTT
TRBJ2-7,NA,NA,TRBV18,CASSPPGLSEQYF,TGTGCCAGCTCACCACCCGGGTTGAGCGAGCAGTACTTC
TRBJ1-1,few,NA,TRBV14,CASSRQIQNTEAFF,TGTGCCAGCAGCCGACAGATCCAGAACACTGAAGCTTTCTTT
TRBJ1-1,NA,NA,TRBV28,CASSPFRGVGTEAFF,TGTGCCAGCAGCCCTTTTAGGGGTGTAGGCACTGAAGCTTTCTTT
TRBJ1-1,NA,NA,TRBV7-9,CASSLLPGTEAFF,TGTGCCAGCAGCTTACTCCCGGGCACTGAAGCTTTCTTT
TRBJ2-2,NA,NA,TRBV18,CASSPGEMGTGELFF,TGTGCCAGCTCACCAGGGGAGATGGGCACCGGGGAGCTGTTTTTT
TRBJ2-7,NA,NA,TRBV10-2,CASSEVYGDYEQYF,TGCGCCAGCAGTGAAGTTTACGGAGACTACGAGCAGTACTTC
TRBJ1-2,NA,NA,TRBV6-1,CASSEYGLHNYGYTF,TGTGCCAGCAGTGAATATGGGCTCCATAACTATGGCTACACCTTC
TRBJ1-1,NA,TRBD1,TRBV9,CASRGQGSNTEAFF,TGTGCCAGCAGGGGACAGGGGTCGAACACTGAAGCTTTCTTT
TRBJ2-1,NA,TRBD2,TRBV5-6,CASSLDGLAMYNEQFF,TGTGCCAGCAGCTTAGACGGACTAGCGATGTACAATGAGCAGTTCTTC
TRBJ1-1,NA,NA,TRBV5-1,CAGSLGSRVRGVTTEAFF,TGCGCCGGCAGCTTGGGATCCCGGGTGCGGGGAGTAACCACTGAAGCTTTCTTT
TRBJ2-3,NA,TRBD2,TRBV18,CASSPATSGSSWDTQYF,TGTGCCAGCTCACCCGCGACTAGCGGGAGTTCGTGGGATACGCAGTATTTT
TRBJ2-6,NA,NA,TRBV29-1,CSVGNFSGANVLTF,TGCAGCGTTGGAAACTTCTCTGGGGCCAACGTCCTGACTTTC
TRBJ2-7,NA,TRBD2,TRBV5-4,CASSFGTSRNPYEQYF,TGTGCCAGCAGCTTCGGGACTAGCCGTAATCCCTACGAGCAGTACTTC
TRBJ2-5,NA,NA,TRBV18,CASSPYQGWEETQYF,TGTGCCAGCTCACCCTACCAGGGGTGGGAAGAGACCCAGTACTTC
TRBJ2-3,NA,NA,TRBV19,CASSSRHFSLGGATSTDTQYF,TGTGCCAGTAGTAGTCGACACTTCTCCCTCGGGGGAGCTACTAGCACAGATACGCAGTATTTT
TRBJ2-2,NA,NA,TRBV19,CASSSPGRANTGELFF,TGTGCCAGTAGTAGCCCGGGGAGAGCGAACACCGGGGAGCTGTTTTTT
TRBJ2-3,NA,NA,TRBV2,CASRRTGTDTQYF,TGTGCCAGCAGAAGGACAGGCACAGATACGCAGTATTTT
TRBJ2-2,once,TRBD1,TRBV10-1,CASSESWDRGDSGELFF,TGCGCCAGCAGTGAGTCTTGGGACAGGGGGGATTCCGGGGAGCTGTTTTTT
TRBJ2-6,NA,NA,TRBV11-3,CASSLEAGGAFGANVLTF,TGTGCCAGCAGCTTAGAGGCTGGGGGCGCGTTTGGGGCCAACGTCCTGACTTTC
TRBJ1-3,NA,NA,TRBV9,CASSPRGTGNTIYF,TGTGCCAGCAGCCCCCGGGGGACTGGAAACACCATATATTTT
TRBJ2-5,NA,TRBD2,TRBV6-5,CASSYGAGDQETQYF,TGTGCCAGCAGTTACGGTGCGGGGGACCAAGAGACCCAGTACTTC
TRBJ2-5,NA,TRBD2,TRBV6-1,CASSSMLAGVETQYF,TGTGCCAGCAGTTCGATGCTAGCGGGAGTTGAGACCCAGTACTTC
TRBJ2-2,NA,NA,TRBV19,CASSEGRTTGELFF,TGTGCCAGTAGCGAGGGCAGAACCACCGGGGAGCTGTTTTTT
TRBJ2-1,NA,TRBD2,TRBV2,CASSEGAGDVYEQFF,TGTGCCAGCAGTGAGGGAGCGGGAGATGTGTATGAGCAGTTCTTC
TRBJ1-1,NA,TRBD1,TRBV28,CASSLQGLYTEAFF,TGTGCCAGCAGTCTACAGGGGTTGTACACTGAAGCTTTCTTT
TRBJ2-1,NA,TRBD2,TRBV6-1,CASSSTSGYNEQFF,TGTGCCAGCAGTTCAACTAGCGGCTACAATGAGCAGTTCTTC
TRBJ1-2,NA,TRBD1,TRBV6-5,CASSNPDRGRGYTF,TGTGCCAGCAGTAACCCGGACAGGGGACGAGGCTACACCTTC
TRBJ1-4,NA,NA,TRBV6-6,CASRTTGTRSKLFF,TGTGCCAGCAGAACCACCGGGACACGGTCAAAACTGTTTTTT
TRBJ2-3,NA,NA,TRBV7-8,CASSSRESNTDTQYF,TGTGCCAGCAGCTCACGGGAGAGTAACACAGATACGCAGTATTTT
TRBJ2-7,NA,NA,TRBV5-4,CASSSVWGDEQYF,TGTGCCAGCAGCTCCGTATGGGGGGACGAGCAGTACTTC
TRBJ2-2,NA,NA,TRBV2,CASRPERPSNTGELFF,TGTGCCAGCAGGCCCGAGCGGCCCTCGAACACCGGGGAGCTGTTTTTT
TRBJ1-1,NA,NA,TRBV5-1,CASSLTGRWDTEAFF,TGCGCCAGCAGCTTGACAGGACGCTGGGACACTGAAGCTTTCTTT
TRBJ1-3,few,NA,TRBV2,CASSEVDLAAGNTIYF,TGTGCCAGCAGTGAGGTAGATCTAGCCGCTGGAAACACCATATATTTT
TRBJ2-2,NA,TRBD2,TRBV19,CASSIAGRLARTGELFF,TGTGCCAGTAGTATAGCCGGGAGACTAGCGCGAACCGGGGAGCTGTTTTTT
TRBJ1-4,NA,NA,TRBV27,CASSLLPSGREKLFF,TGTGCCAGCAGTTTATTACCCTCTGGGAGGGAAAAACTGTTTTTT
TRBJ2-3,NA,NA,TRBV18,CASSPTSYSSNTDTQYF,TGTGCCAGCTCACCCACTAGTTACTCTAGTAACACAGATACGCAGTATTTT
TRBJ1-2,NA,NA,TRBV27,CASSLSDSNYGYTF,TGTGCCAGCAGTTTATCTGACAGTAACTATGGCTACACCTTC
TRBJ1-1,NA,NA,TRBV6-5,CASRPGGVDTEAFF,TGTGCCAGCAGGCCTGGAGGGGTGGACACTGAAGCTTTCTTT
TRBJ1-3,NA,NA,TRBV6-5,CASSYSTGSGGNTIYF,TGTGCCAGCAGTTACTCGACGGGGTCTGGCGGAAACACCATATATTTT
TRBJ2-7,NA,NA,TRBV18,CASSPQDRHYEQYF,TGTGCCAGCTCCCCCCAGGACAGACACTACGAGCAGTACTTC
TRBJ2-3,NA,TRBD1,TRBV4-1,CASSQVGWDRGSDTQYF,TGCGCCAGCAGCCAAGTTGGTTGGGACAGGGGCTCAGATACGCAGTATTTT
TRBJ2-7,NA,NA,TRBV27,CASSQTGTYEQYF,TGTGCCAGCAGTCAAACAGGTACCTACGAGCAGTACTTC
TRBJ2-3,NA,NA,TRBV15,CATSRFWSSTDTQYF,TGTGCCACCAGCAGGTTTTGGAGTAGCACAGATACGCAGTATTTT
TRBJ2-3,NA,NA,TRBV28,CASSRQGSGADTQYF,TGTGCCAGCAGTCGACAGGGCTCGGGGGCAGATACGCAGTATTTT